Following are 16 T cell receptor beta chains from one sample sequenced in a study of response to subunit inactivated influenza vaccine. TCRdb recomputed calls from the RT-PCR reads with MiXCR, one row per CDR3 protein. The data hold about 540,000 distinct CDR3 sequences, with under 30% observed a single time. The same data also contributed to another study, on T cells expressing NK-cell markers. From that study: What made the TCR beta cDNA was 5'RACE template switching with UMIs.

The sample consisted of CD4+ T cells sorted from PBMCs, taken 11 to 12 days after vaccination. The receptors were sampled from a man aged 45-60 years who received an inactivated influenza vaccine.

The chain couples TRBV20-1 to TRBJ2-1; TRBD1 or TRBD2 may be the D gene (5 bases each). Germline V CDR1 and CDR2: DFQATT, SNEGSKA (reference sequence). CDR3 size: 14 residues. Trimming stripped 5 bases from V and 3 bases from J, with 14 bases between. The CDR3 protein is CSAQRGPLYNEQFF. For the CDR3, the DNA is TGCAGTGCTCAAAGGGGACCCCTCTACAATGAGCAGTTCTTC.

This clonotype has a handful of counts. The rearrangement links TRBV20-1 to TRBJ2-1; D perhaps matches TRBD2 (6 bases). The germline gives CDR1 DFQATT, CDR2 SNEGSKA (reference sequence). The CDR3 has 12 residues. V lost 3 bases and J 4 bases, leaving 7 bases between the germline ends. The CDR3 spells CSASGGYNEQFF. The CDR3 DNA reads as TGCAGTGCTAGCGGGGGTTACAATGAGCAGTTCTTC.

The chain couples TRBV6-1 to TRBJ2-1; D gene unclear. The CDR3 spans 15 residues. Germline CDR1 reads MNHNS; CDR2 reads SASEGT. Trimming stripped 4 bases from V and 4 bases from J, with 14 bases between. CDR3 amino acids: CASSVNPGSYNEQFF. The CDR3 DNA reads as TGTGCCAGCAGTGTCAATCCGGGTAGTTACAATGAGCAGTTCTTC.

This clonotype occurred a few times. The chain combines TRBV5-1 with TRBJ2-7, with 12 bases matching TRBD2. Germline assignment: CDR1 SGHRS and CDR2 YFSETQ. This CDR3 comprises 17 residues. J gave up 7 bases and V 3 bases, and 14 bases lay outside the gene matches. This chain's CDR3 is CASSSKLAGGPVREQYF. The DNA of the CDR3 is TGCGCCAGCAGCTCGAAACTAGCGGGAGGACCGGTTCGAGAGCAGTACTTC.

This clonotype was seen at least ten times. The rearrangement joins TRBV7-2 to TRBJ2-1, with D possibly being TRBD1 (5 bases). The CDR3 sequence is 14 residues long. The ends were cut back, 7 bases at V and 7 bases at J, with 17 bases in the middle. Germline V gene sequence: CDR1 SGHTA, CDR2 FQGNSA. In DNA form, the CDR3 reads TGTGCCAGCAAACCAACACACTCAGGGAATGAGCAGTTCTTC. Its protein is CASKPTHSGNEQFF.

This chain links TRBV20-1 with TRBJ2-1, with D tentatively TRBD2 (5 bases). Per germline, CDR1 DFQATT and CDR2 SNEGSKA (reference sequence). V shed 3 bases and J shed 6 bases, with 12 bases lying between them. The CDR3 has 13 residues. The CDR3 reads CSASLASPNEQFF. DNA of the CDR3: TGCAGTGCTAGCTTGGCTAGCCCCAATGAGCAGTTCTTC.

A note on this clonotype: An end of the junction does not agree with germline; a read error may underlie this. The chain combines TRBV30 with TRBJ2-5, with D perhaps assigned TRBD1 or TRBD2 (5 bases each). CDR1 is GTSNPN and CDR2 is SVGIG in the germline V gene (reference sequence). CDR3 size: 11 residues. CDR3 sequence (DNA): TGTGCCTGGAGTCCCAGGGAGACCCAGTACTTT. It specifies CAWSPRETQYF. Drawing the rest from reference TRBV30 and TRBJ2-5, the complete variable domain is SQTIHQWPATLVQPVGSPLSLECTVEGTSNPNLYWYRQAAGRGLQLLFYSVGIGQISSEVPQNLSASRPQDRQFILSSKKLLLSDSGFYLCAWSPRETQYFGPGTRLLVL.

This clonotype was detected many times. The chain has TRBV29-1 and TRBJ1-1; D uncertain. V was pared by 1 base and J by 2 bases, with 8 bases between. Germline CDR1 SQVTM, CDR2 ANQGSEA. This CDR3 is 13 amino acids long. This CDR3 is CSVEGTANTEAFF. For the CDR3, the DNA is TGCAGCGTTGAAGGAACGGCAAACACTGAAGCTTTCTTT.

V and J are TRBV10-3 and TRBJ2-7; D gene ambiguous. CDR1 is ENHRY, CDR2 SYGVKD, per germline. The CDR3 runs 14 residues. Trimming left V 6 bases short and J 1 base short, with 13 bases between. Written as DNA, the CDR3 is TGTGCCATCAGCCAGACGGATAGTTCCTACGAGCAGTACTTC. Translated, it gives CAISQTDSSYEQYF.

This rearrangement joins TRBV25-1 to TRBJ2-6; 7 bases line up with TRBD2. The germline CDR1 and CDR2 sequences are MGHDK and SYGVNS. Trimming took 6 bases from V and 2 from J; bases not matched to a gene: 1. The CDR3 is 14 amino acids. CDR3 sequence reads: CASSGRTGANVLTF. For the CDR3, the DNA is TGTGCCAGCAGCGGGAGGACTGGGGCCAACGTCCTGACTTTC.

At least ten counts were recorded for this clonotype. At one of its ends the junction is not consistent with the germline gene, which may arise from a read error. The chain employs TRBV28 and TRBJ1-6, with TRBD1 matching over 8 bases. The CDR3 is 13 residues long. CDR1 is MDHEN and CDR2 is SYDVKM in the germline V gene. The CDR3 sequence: CAGRGLGNSPLHF. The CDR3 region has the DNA TGTGCCGGCAGGGGGCTTGGTAATTCACCCCTCCACTTT.

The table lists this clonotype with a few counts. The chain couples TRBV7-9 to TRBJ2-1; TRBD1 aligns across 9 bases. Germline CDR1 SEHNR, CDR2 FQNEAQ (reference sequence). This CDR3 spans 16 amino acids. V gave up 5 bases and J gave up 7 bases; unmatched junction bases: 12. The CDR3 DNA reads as TGTGCCAGCAGCCCCAAGACCGGGACAGGGACTAATGAGCAGTTCTTC. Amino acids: CASSPKTGTGTNEQFF.

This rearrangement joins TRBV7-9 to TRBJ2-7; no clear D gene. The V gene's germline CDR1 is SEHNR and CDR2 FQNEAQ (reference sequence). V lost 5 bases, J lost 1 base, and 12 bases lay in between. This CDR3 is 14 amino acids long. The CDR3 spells CASSLREDSYEQYF. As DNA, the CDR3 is TGTGCCAGCAGCCTCAGAGAGGATTCCTACGAGCAGTACTTC.

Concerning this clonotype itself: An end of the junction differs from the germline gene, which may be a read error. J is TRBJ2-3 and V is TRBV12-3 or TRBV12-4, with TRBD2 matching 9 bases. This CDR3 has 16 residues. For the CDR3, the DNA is TGTGCCAGCAGTTTGTGGCGGGGGGGTTACACAGATGCGCAGTATTTT. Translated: CASSLWRGGYTDAQYF.

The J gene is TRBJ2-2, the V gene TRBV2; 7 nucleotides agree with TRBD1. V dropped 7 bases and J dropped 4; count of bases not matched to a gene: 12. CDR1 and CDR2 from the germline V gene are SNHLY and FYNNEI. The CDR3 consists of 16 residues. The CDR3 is CASKSRGSSGTGELFF. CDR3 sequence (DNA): TGTGCCAGCAAGAGCAGGGGGTCTTCCGGCACCGGGGAGCTGTTTTTT. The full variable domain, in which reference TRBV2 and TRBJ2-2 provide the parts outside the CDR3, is EPEVTQTPSHQVTQMGQEVILRCVPISNHLYFYWYRQILGQKVEFLVSFYNNEISEKSEIFDDQFSVERPDGSNFTLKIRSTKLEDSAMYFCASKSRGSSGTGELFFGEGSRLTVL.

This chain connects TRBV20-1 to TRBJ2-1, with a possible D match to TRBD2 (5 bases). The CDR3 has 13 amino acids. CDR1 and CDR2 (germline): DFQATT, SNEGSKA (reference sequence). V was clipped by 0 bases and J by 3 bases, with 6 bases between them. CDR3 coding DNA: TGCAGTGCTAGAGAGGGAGTCTACAATGAGCAGTTCTTC. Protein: CSAREGVYNEQFF.